Listed below are T cell receptor beta chains from one sample, sequenced in a study of blood T cells in healthy people across ages. TCRdb called the 5' RACE reads again in MiXCR, with one record for every CDR3 protein. The sample consists of about 780,000 distinct CDR3 sequences, 62% of them appearing once. The source material was blood. The receptors shown here come from a man aged 30 to 45 in good health. The CDR3 runs from the conserved cysteine through the conserved F or W. A D gene is named only where the DNA matches it firmly. Clone size, where shown, is once, few, many, or a class for clones that have expanded.

D gene	V gene	J gene	clone size	CDR3 length	CDR3 protein	CDR3 DNA
TRBD1	TRBV10-3	TRBJ2-1	-	14	CAINLGQSTYEQFF	TGTGCCATCAACCTGGGACAGTCAACCTACGAGCAGTTCTTC
-	TRBV7-9	TRBJ2-2	-	14	CASSLDLYTGELFF	TGTGCCAGCAGCTTAGACCTTTACACCGGGGAGCTGTTTTTT
-	TRBV4-1	TRBJ2-3	-	16	CASSQEGQGLPDTQYF	TGCGCCAGCAGCCAAGAAGGTCAGGGATTACCAGATACGCAGTATTTT
TRBD2	TRBV7-2	TRBJ2-1	many	15	CASSFVAGAYNEQFF	TGTGCCAGCAGCTTCGTCGCGGGGGCCTACAATGAGCAGTTCTTC
-	TRBV6-2/TRBV6-3	TRBJ2-7	few	11	CASSTLYEQYF	TGTGCCAGCAGTACCCTCTACGAGCAGTACTTC
-	TRBV12-3/TRBV12-4	TRBJ2-7	-	14	CASSRGSPSYEQYF	TGTGCCAGCAGTCGAGGGAGTCCCTCCTACGAGCAGTACTTC
-	TRBV18	TRBJ2-6	-	17	CASSPQGANSGANVLTF	TGTGCCAGCTCACCTCAGGGAGCGAACTCTGGGGCCAACGTCCTGACTTTC
TRBD1	TRBV4-3	TRBJ2-7	-	15	CASSQAPGTAYEQYF	TGCGCCAGCAGCCAAGCCCCCGGGACAGCCTACGAGCAGTACTTC
-	TRBV6-1	TRBJ2-4	few	17	CASSGANRVPGKNIQYF	TGTGCCAGCAGTGGAGCCAACAGGGTCCCTGGCAAAAACATTCAGTACTTC
-	TRBV6-2/TRBV6-3	TRBJ2-1	-	15	CASSYIQNSYNEQFF	TGTGCCAGCAGTTACATCCAAAACTCCTACAATGAGCAGTTCTTC
-	TRBV4-3	TRBJ1-6	-	13	CASSPGTEFNLHF	TGCGCCAGCAGCCCCGGGACCGAGTTTAACCTCCACTTT
-	TRBV3-1	TRBJ2-7	-	15	CASSPYSGGAHEQYF	TGTGCCAGCAGCCCCTATAGTGGGGGGGCCCACGAGCAGTACTTC
TRBD2	TRBV7-2	TRBJ2-3	few	17	CASSSGLAGGLTDTQYF	TGTGCCAGCAGCTCGGGACTAGCGGGGGGGCTCACAGATACGCAGTATTTT
TRBD1	TRBV20-1	TRBJ1-6	-	15	CSARSDRDSVPPLHF	TGCAGTGCTAGATCAGACCGGGACAGCGTCCCACCCCTCCACTTT
-	TRBV30	TRBJ1-5	-	13	CAWSLGGSQPQHF	TGTGCCTGGAGTCTGGGGGGCAGTCAGCCCCAGCATTTT
-	TRBV7-9	TRBJ1-4	-	14	CASSSRDVHEKLFF	TGTGCCAGCAGCTCCAGGGACGTGCATGAAAAACTGTTTTTT
-	TRBV6-2/TRBV6-3	TRBJ2-1	-	12	CASSSRSNEQFF	TGTGCCAGCAGTTCCCGGTCCAATGAGCAGTTCTTC
TRBD2	TRBV9	TRBJ2-5	-	15	CASSVRSGVKETQYF	TGTGCCAGCAGCGTACGAAGCGGGGTGAAAGAGACCCAGTACTTC
-	TRBV7-9	TRBJ2-2	-	14	CASSPRPYTGELFF	TGTGCCAGCAGCCCCCGGCCTTACACCGGGGAGCTGTTTTTT
TRBD1	TRBV7-9	TRBJ1-2	-	13	CASSLETGGGYTF	TGTGCCAGCAGCTTAGAAACAGGGGGCGGCTACACCTTC
TRBD1	TRBV7-8	TRBJ1-1	-	15	CASSLGQGLRTEAFF	TGTGCCAGCAGCTTGGGACAGGGGTTGAGGACTGAAGCTTTCTTT
-	TRBV9	TRBJ2-3	-	14	CASSLRPRTDTQYF	TGTGCCAGCAGTCTTAGGCCCAGGACAGATACGCAGTATTTT
-	TRBV4-2	TRBJ1-2	-	15	CASSQDIGGDYGYTF	TGTGCCAGCAGCCAAGATATAGGGGGGGACTATGGCTACACCTTC
-	TRBV27	TRBJ2-7	-	14	CASSLLGIAYEQYF	TGTGCCAGCAGTTTACTTGGCATTGCCTACGAGCAGTACTTC
TRBD2	TRBV18	TRBJ2-1	few	16	CASSPSSGGHYNEQFF	TGTGCCAGCTCACCCTCTAGCGGGGGGCACTACAATGAGCAGTTCTTC
TRBD1	TRBV6-1	TRBJ2-7	-	14	CASSEARQGYEQYF	TGTGCCAGCAGTGAAGCTCGACAGGGCTACGAGCAGTACTTC
-	TRBV7-9	TRBJ2-3	-	14	CASSLSESSDTQYF	TGTGCCAGCAGCTTAAGTGAAAGTTCGGATACGCAGTATTTT
-	TRBV6-2/TRBV6-3	TRBJ2-3	-	13	CASTPSGVNTQYF	TGTGCCAGCACCCCCTCCGGGGTTAATACGCAGTATTTT
TRBD1	TRBV7-9	TRBJ2-6	-	17	CASSRETGTSGANVLTF	TGTGCCAGCAGCCGTGAGACAGGGACCTCTGGGGCCAACGTCCTGACTTTC
-	TRBV28	TRBJ2-7	once	13	CASRKGSLYEQYF	TGTGCCAGCAGGAAAGGGTCGCTCTACGAGCAGTACTTC
-	TRBV20-1	TRBJ2-1	-	11	CRGLGDNEQFF	TGCAGAGGGCTCGGGGACAATGAGCAGTTCTTC
TRBD2	TRBV7-9	TRBJ2-1	-	16	CASSPREGAYYNEQFF	TGTGCCAGCAGCCCGCGGGAGGGGGCGTACTACAATGAGCAGTTCTTC
-	TRBV9	TRBJ2-3	-	15	CASGVGAASTDTQYF	TGTGCCAGCGGTGTGGGGGCAGCGAGCACAGATACGCAGTATTTT
TRBD1	TRBV5-1	TRBJ2-5	-	14	CASSQQGSQETQYF	TGCGCCAGCAGTCAACAGGGGTCCCAAGAGACCCAGTACTTC
-	TRBV6-2/TRBV6-3	TRBJ2-7	many	20	CASSYYSMLGLRRLKYEQYF	TGTGCCAGCAGTTACTACTCGATGTTGGGACTTCGACGTCTAAAATACGAGCAGTACTTC
TRBD1	TRBV29-1	TRBJ1-5	-	13	CSAGQGVDQPQHF	TGCAGCGCGGGACAGGGGGTTGATCAGCCCCAGCATTTT
TRBD2	TRBV6-1	TRBJ2-3	-	15	CASSSLAGDTDTQYF	TGTGCCAGCAGTTCCCTAGCGGGTGATACAGATACGCAGTATTTT
-	TRBV2	TRBJ2-2	-	16	CASNLRASGVTGELFF	TGTGCCAGCAACTTGAGGGCCAGCGGAGTGACCGGGGAGCTGTTTTTT
-	TRBV27	TRBJ1-1	-	14	CASSVSRGDTEAFF	TGTGCCAGCAGTGTGTCCAGGGGCGACACTGAAGCTTTCTTT
-	TRBV7-2	TRBJ1-5	-	14	CASSLVGRGSPQHF	TGTGCCAGCAGCTTAGTCGGCAGGGGATCGCCCCAGCATTTT
-	TRBV20-1	TRBJ1-5	few	14	CSAIKGIGDQPQHF	TGCAGTGCTATCAAGGGGATAGGGGATCAGCCCCAGCATTTT
-	TRBV5-1	TRBJ2-7	many	14	CASSLAKGLYEQYF	TGCGCCAGCAGCTTGGCCAAGGGTCTTTACGAGCAGTACTTC
-	TRBV2	TRBJ2-7	few	13	CASKTQSSYEQYF	TGTGCCAGCAAGACGCAGAGCTCCTACGAGCAGTACTTC
TRBD1	TRBV29-1	TRBJ2-5	few	13	CSVGPTGQETQYF	TGCAGCGTTGGGCCGACAGGGCAAGAGACCCAGTACTTC
-	TRBV7-2	TRBJ2-7	-	14	CASSCGPGPYEQYF	TGTGCCAGCAGCTGCGGTCCTGGCCCCTACGAGCAGTACTTC
TRBD2	TRBV11-2	TRBJ2-5	few	15	CASSLEGLGLETQYF	TGTGCCAGCAGCTTAGAGGGACTAGGTCTAGAGACCCAGTACTTC
TRBD2	TRBV20-1	TRBJ2-7	few	14	CSAQWASGGYEQYF	TGCAGTGCCCAATGGGCTAGCGGGGGCTACGAGCAGTACTTC
-	TRBV30	TRBJ2-6	-	17	CAWSSLGRASGANVLTF	TGTGCCTGGAGCTCTCTAGGACGGGCCTCTGGGGCCAACGTCCTGACTTTC
-	TRBV4-3	TRBJ2-7	few	13	CASSQSPGYEQYF	TGCGCCAGCAGCCAAAGTCCGGGGTACGAGCAGTACTTC
-	TRBV27	TRBJ2-4	-	14	CASSATGSRNIQYF	TGTGCCAGCAGTGCTACAGGGTCCAGGAACATTCAGTACTTC
-	TRBV27	TRBJ2-4	-	15	CASSPRDGGFEEQYF	TGTGCCAGCAGTCCCCGGGACGGAGGGTTTGAGGAGCAGTACTTC
-	TRBV19	TRBJ1-5	once	13	CASSSQEEQPQHF	TGTGCCAGTAGTTCCCAGGAGGAACAGCCCCAGCATTTT
TRBD2	TRBV6-2/TRBV6-3	TRBJ2-3	-	16	CASRDQWGGSTDTQYF	TGTGCCAGCAGGGACCAATGGGGGGGTAGCACAGATACGCAGTATTTT
-	TRBV20-1	TRBJ2-1	-	14	CSALAGGPYNEQFF	TGCAGTGCCCTCGCAGGGGGGCCCTACAATGAGCAGTTCTTC
-	TRBV12-3/TRBV12-4	TRBJ2-7	-	14	CASSLAGAGYEQYF	TGTGCCAGCAGTTTAGCCGGCGCGGGCTACGAGCAGTACTTC
TRBD1	TRBV4-2	TRBJ2-5	-	18	CASSQGDRGPTSYNEQYF	TGTGCCAGCAGCCAAGGCGACAGGGGTCCAACCTCCTACAATGAGCAGTACTTC
TRBD1	TRBV12-3/TRBV12-4	TRBJ2-1	-	16	CASSLLGTGFGNEQFF	TGTGCCAGCAGTTTACTAGGGACAGGTTTTGGGAATGAGCAGTTCTTC